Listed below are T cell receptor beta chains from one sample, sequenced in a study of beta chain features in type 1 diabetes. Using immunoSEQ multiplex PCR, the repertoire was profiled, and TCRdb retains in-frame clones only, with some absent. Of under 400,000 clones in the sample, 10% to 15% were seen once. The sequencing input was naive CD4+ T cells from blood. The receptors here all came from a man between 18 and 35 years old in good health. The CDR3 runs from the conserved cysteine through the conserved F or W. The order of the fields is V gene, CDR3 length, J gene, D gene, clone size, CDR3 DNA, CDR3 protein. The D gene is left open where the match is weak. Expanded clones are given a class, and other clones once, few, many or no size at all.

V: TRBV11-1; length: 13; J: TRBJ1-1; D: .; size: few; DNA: TGTGCCAGCAGATACTCAGGTGGGACTGAAGCTTTCTTT; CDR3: CASRYSGGTEAFF
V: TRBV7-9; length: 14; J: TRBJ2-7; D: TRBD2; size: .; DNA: TGTGCCAGCAGCTTAGGCGGGAGAGCCTACGAGCAGTACTTC; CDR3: CASSLGGRAYEQYF
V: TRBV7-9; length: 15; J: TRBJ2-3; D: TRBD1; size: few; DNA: TGTGCCAGCAGCTACAGGACAGGGGGCGCAGATACGCAGTATTTT; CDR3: CASSYRTGGADTQYF
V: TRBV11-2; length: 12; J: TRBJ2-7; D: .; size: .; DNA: TGTGCCAGCAGCCTCGACAGCTACGAGCAGTACTTC; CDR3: CASSLDSYEQYF
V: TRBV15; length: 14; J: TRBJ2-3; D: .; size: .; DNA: TGTGCCACCAGCACCCGACAAATCACAGATACGCAGTATTTT; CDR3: CATSTRQITDTQYF
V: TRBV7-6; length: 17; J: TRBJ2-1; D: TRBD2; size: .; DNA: TGTGCCAGCAGCTTCGCCTTAGCGGGAGGGCCCTACAATGAGCAGTTCTTC; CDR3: CASSFALAGGPYNEQFF
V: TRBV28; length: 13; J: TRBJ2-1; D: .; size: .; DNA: TGTGCCAGCAGTTTTGGAGGGGCCTATGAGCAGTTCTTC; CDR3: CASSFGGAYEQFF
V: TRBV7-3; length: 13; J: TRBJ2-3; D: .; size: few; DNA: TGTGCCAGCAGCTTAGACAATCGAGATACGCAGTATTTT; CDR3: CASSLDNRDTQYF
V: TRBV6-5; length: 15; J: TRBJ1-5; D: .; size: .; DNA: TGTGCCAGCAGTTACTCAACAGGGAACAATCAGCCCCAGCATTTT; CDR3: CASSYSTGNNQPQHF
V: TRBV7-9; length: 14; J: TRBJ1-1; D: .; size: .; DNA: TGTGCCAGTAGCTTTTCTGGAGCCAACACTGAAGCTTTCTTT; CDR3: CASSFSGANTEAFF
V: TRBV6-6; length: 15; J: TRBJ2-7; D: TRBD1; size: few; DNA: TGTGCCAGCAGTTTATCGGGACAGGCAAATGGCGAGCAGTACTTC; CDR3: CASSLSGQANGEQYF
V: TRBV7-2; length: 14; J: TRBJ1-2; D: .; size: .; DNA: TGTGCCAGCAGCTTGGACAGACTTCTAAATGGCTACACCTTC; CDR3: CASSLDRLLNGYTF
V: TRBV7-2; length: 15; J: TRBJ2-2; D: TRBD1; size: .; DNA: TGTGCCAGCAGCTTAGGACAGGGCGGCACCGGGGAGCTGTTTTTT; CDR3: CASSLGQGGTGELFF
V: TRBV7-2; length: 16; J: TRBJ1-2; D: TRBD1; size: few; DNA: TGTGCCAGCAGCTTAAGGACAGGGCCGGCCCACTATGGCTACACCTTC; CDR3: CASSLRTGPAHYGYTF
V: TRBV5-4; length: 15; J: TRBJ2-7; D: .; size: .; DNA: TGTGCCAGCAGCCTGGGACTCAACCAAGACTACGAGCAGTACTTC; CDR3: CASSLGLNQDYEQYF
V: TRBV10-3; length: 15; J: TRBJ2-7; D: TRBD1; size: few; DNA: TGTGCCATCAGTGAGTCGCAGGGACAGGGGTACGAGCAGTACTTC; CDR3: CAISESQGQGYEQYF
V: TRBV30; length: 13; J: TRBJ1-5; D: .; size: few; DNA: TGTGCCTGGAGTGGAGGGCACACCCAGCCCCAGCATTTT; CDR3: CAWSGGHTQPQHF
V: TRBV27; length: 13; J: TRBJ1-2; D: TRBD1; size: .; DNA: TGTGCCAGCAGTTTATCCGGGACAGGGACCTACACCTTC; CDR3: CASSLSGTGTYTF
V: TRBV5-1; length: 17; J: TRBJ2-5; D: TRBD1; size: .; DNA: TGCGCCAGCAGCTTGGCGGGGATAGGGGGCTACCAAGAGACCCAGTACTTC; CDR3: CASSLAGIGGYQETQYF
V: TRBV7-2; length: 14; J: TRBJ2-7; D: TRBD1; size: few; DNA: TGTGCCAGCAGCGGTCGGACAGGGGGCGCCGAGCAGTACTTC; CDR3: CASSGRTGGAEQYF
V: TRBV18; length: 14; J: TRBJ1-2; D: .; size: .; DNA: TGTGCCAGCTCACCACCCTTCCAGGGGAATGGCTACACCTTC; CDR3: CASSPPFQGNGYTF
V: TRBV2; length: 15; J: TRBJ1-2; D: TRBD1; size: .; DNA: TGTGCCAGCAGTTTCGGGACAGGGAGTAACTATGGCTACACCTTC; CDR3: CASSFGTGSNYGYTF
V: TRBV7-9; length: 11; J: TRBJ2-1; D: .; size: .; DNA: TGTGCCAGCAGCGAGGGTGTTGAGCAGTTCTTC; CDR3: CASSEGVEQFF
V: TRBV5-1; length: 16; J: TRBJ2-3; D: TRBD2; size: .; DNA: TGCGCCAGCAGCTTGCGGGTAGCGGGGGACACAGATACGCAGTATTTT; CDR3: CASSLRVAGDTDTQYF
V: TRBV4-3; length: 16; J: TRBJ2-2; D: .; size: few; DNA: TGCGCCAGCAGCGCCCGTTGGATAATAGCCGCCGGGGAGCTGTTTTTT; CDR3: CASSARWIIAAGELFF
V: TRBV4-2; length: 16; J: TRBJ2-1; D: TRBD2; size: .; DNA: TGTGCCAGCAGCCAAGATCCAGCGGGAGGTGGGAATGAGCAGTTCTTC; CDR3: CASSQDPAGGGNEQFF
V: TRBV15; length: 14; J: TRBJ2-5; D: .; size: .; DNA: TGTGCCACCACCCAGAGGGCAGGAAAAGAGACCCAGTACTTC; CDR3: CATTQRAGKETQYF
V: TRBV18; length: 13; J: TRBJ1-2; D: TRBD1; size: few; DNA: TGTGCCAGCTCAAGGGACAGGGTCTATGGCTACACCTTC; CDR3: CASSRDRVYGYTF